A selection of T cell receptor delta chains follows, all from one sample in a study of Vδ1+ human thymocytes. TCRdb re-called the multiplex PCR reads with CATT. The sample shows roughly 25,000 delta-chain clones, 25% to 30% of them seen only once. Sequenced: Vdelta1+ gamma-delta thymocytes from the thymus. All receptors derive from a boy less than two years old who had congenital heart surgery. Both conserved end residues are part of each CDR3. A D gene is named only where the DNA matches it firmly. Rows may omit the clone size; those that give it use once, few, many or a size class.

j_call d_call v_call clone_size cdr3_aa cdr3_nt
TRDJ1 - TRDV1 few CALGESQQAAILPGDDGPYTDKLIF TGTGCTCTTGGGGAAAGTCAGCAGGCAGCTATCCTACCGGGGGATGATGGTCCGTACACCGATAAACTCATCTTT
TRDJ1 TRDD3 TRDV1 few CALGAVPILGDQYTDKLIF TGTGCTCTTGGGGCAGTTCCCATCCTGGGGGATCAGTACACCGATAAACTCATCTTT
TRDJ1 TRDD3 TRDV1 few CALGELGVPTGGYAPDTDKLIF TGTGCTCTTGGGGAATTAGGGGTTCCTACTGGGGGATACGCTCCGGACACCGATAAACTCATCTTT
TRDJ1 - TRDV1 few CALGLRPIFPTGSWGDHRDKLIF TGTGCTCTTGGGCTCCGGCCAATTTTTCCTACGGGCAGCTGGGGGGATCATCGCGATAAACTCATCTTT
TRDJ1 - TRDV2 medium-sized CACDTATQGLGLNTDKLIF TGTGCCTGTGACACCGCAACGCAGGGGCTGGGGTTAAACACCGATAAACTCATCTTT
TRDJ1 - TRDV1 few CALKPFLDGGLDTDKLIF TGTGCTCTCAAACCCTTCCTAGACGGGGGATTAGATACCGATAAACTCATCTTT
TRDJ1 - TRDV1 - CALGELVLSGRGYDKLIF TGTGCTCTTGGGGAATTGGTCCTAAGTGGACGGGGCTACGATAAACTCATCTTT
TRDJ1 - TRDV1 - CALGEPGPGGLLTDKLIF TGTGCTCTTGGGGAACCGGGTCCGGGGGGCCTCTTGACCGATAAACTCATCTTT
TRDJ1 TRDD3 TRDV1 - CALGTLPWGIRTDKLIF TGTGCTCTTGGGACACTCCCCTGGGGGATTCGCACCGATAAACTCATCTTT
TRDJ1 TRDD3 TRDV1 few CALGPALGGYLYTDKLIF TGTGCTCTTGGGCCAGCGCTTGGGGGATACCTGTACACCGATAAACTCATCTTT
TRDJ1 TRDD3 TRDV1 medium-sized CALGDPEGIRAGYTDKLIF TGTGCTCTTGGGGATCCGGAGGGGATAAGGGCGGGGTACACCGATAAACTCATCTTT
TRDJ1 TRDD3 TRDV1 once CALGELLAGGYGADKLIF TGTGCTCTTGGGGAACTCTTAGCTGGGGGATACGGGGCTGATAAACTCATCTTT
TRDJ1 TRDD3 TRDV2 medium-sized CACDTGFFLVLGDTGDKLIF TGTGCCTGTGACACCGGCTTCTTCCTTGTACTGGGGGATACTGGCGATAAACTCATCTTT
TRDJ1 TRDD3 TRDV1 medium-sized CALGEPFGGSTDKLIF TGTGCTCTTGGGGAACCTTTCGGGGGATCCACCGATAAACTCATCTTT
TRDJ1 TRDD3 TRDV1 - CALGEPAWIRGRTDKLIF TGTGCTCTTGGGGAACCGGCGTGGATACGAGGTAGGACCGATAAACTCATCTTT
TRDJ1 - TRDV1 - CALGEFLHWDTKLIF TGTGCTCTTGGGGAATTCCTACATTGGGATACGAAACTCATCTTT
TRDJ1 TRDD3 TRDV1 - CALGVRYPSRPTGGYVTLPMYTDKLIF TGTGCTCTTGGGGTGAGGTATCCCAGTCGACCCACTGGGGGATACGTGACACTCCCCATGTACACCGATAAACTCATCTTT
TRDJ1 - TRDV1 - CALGEAPLTDKLIF TGTGCTCTTGGGGAAGCCCCCCTTACCGATAAACTCATCTTC
TRDJ1 TRDD3 TRDV1 few CALGEFPPRHWGIGEDKLIF TGTGCTCTTGGGGAATTCCCCCCCCGACACTGGGGGATAGGGGAGGATAAACTCATCTTT
TRDJ1 - TRDV1 - CALVGPSSPSRGSYLLYTDKLIF TGTGCTCTTGTAGGACCCTCTTCCCCTTCTCGTGGGTCGTATCTACTATACACCGATAAACTCATCTTT
TRDJ1 TRDD3 TRDV1 - CALGERIHPPFIPGWGIRSDKLIF TGTGCTCTTGGGGAACGCATTCATCCTCCGTTTATCCCCGGCTGGGGGATACGATCCGATAAACTCATCTTT
TRDJ1 TRDD3 TRDV1 - CALGPPLPITGGYPYTDKLIF TGTGCTCTTGGGCCCCCTTTGCCCATTACTGGGGGATATCCCTACACCGATAAACTCATCTTT
TRDJ1 TRDD3 TRDV1 - CALGETLLPGDTVWADKLIF TGTGCTCTTGGGGAAACCTTACTACCGGGGGATACGGTTTGGGCCGATAAACTCATCTTT
TRDJ1 TRDD3 TRDV1 few CALGLPVTFVLGDRVYTDKLIF TGTGCTCTTGGGTTACCGGTCACCTTTGTACTGGGGGATCGGGTATACACCGATAAACTCATCTTT
TRDJ1 TRDD3 TRDV1 - CALGESCGAGGSPAILHTDKLIF TGTGCTCTTGGGGAATCCTGCGGAGCCGGGGGATCTCCAGCTATTCTCCACACCGATAAACTCATCTTT
TRDJ1 TRDD3 TRDV1 many CALGEGSYVPGGYPYTDKLIF TGTGCTCTTGGGGAAGGGTCCTACGTTCCAGGGGGATACCCTTACACCGATAAACTCATCTTT
TRDJ1 - TRDV1 - CALGELSASSRSTDKLIF TGTGCTCTTGGGGAACTGTCGGCTTCCTCGAGATCAACCGATAAACTCATCTTT
TRDJ1 TRDD3 TRDV1 few CALGDKWGYQGGGYVRYTDKLIF TGTGCTCTTGGGGACAAGTGGGGATACCAAGGTGGGGGATATGTTAGGTACACCGATAAACTCATCTTT
TRDJ1 TRDD3 TRDV1 - CALGPSFLRLGDKRGYTDKLIF TGTGCCCTTGGGCCATCGTTCCTGAGACTGGGGGATAAGAGGGGCTACACCGATAAACTCATCTTT
TRDJ1 TRDD2 TRDV1 - CALGRPSYRDGLGISAPNTDKLIF TGTGCTCTTGGGAGGCCTTCCTATAGGGACGGGCTGGGGATCTCCGCTCCGAACACCGATAAACTCATCTTT
TRDJ1 TRDD3 TRDV1 few CALGAHPLGMRSTKLIF TGTGCTCTTGGGGCCCACCCACTGGGGATGCGTTCGACGAAACTCATCTTT
TRDJ1 TRDD3 TRDV1 few CALGERWGTDTDKLIF TGTGCTCTTGGGGAACGGTGGGGGACGGACACCGATAAACTCATCTTT
TRDJ1 TRDD3 TRDV1 - CALGELSPSPPCWGIVLIF TGTGCTCTTGGGGAACTTTCCCCTTCCCCGCCTTGCTGGGGGATTGTTCTCATCTTT
TRDJ1 - TRDV1 - CALGDPQLPTGRSVLGSLYTDKLIF TGTGCTCTTGGAGATCCGCAACTTCCTACCGGGCGATCGGTACTGGGGTCCTTATACACCGATAAACTCATCTTT
TRDJ1 TRDD3 TRDV1 medium-sized CALGELVGDTRARYTDKLIF TGTGCTCTTGGGGAACTAGTCGGGGATACTCGCGCCAGATACACCGATAAACTCATCTTT
TRDJ1 - TRDV1 - CALRSRLTLWYTDKLIF TGTGCTCTTAGGTCCCGCCTGACCTTATGGTACACCGATAAACTCATCTTT
TRDJ1 - TRDV1 few CALGPPTRTGTDKLIF TGTGCTCTTGGGCCACCTACGCGTACTGGTACCGATAAACTCATCTTT
TRDJ1 TRDD3 TRDV1 few CALGERVAPLSSAGYWGIKSATDKLIF TGTGCTCTTGGGGAACGGGTTGCTCCACTATCTTCAGCGGGCTACTGGGGGATAAAGAGTGCCACCGATAAACTCATCTTT
TRDJ1 TRDD2 TRDV1 few CALGELGGLPTVHWRLIF TGTGCTCTTGGGGAACTAGGGGGTCTTCCTACGGTCCACTGGCGACTCATCTTT
TRDJ1 TRDD3 TRDV1 once CALGELKTSLCGGGCCGLIF TGTGCTCTTGGGGAACTTAAAACCTCGCTATGTGGTGGGGGATGCTGTGGACTCATTTTT
TRDJ1 - TRDV1 - CALGEDPVRGEGETDKLIF TGTGCTCTTGGGGAAGACCCGGTCCGGGGTGAGGGGGAAACCGATAAACTCATCTTT
TRDJ1 TRDD3 TRDV1 few CALGESSPSTGGYRDTDKLIF TGTGCTCTTGGGGAATCTTCCCCCTCTACTGGGGGATACCGGGACACCGATAAACTCATCTTT
TRDJ1 TRDD3 TRDV1 - CALGEGGLNLPGLPRLGDNEAYGKLIF TGTGCTCTTGGGGAAGGTGGCCTGAACTTACCCGGCCTTCCTAGACTGGGGGATAATGAGGCATACGGTAAACTCATCTTT
TRDJ1 TRDD3 TRDV1 - CALGELASPYWGIREGFTDKLIF TGTGCTCTTGGGGAACTCGCCTCGCCCTACTGGGGGATACGCGAGGGTTTCACCGATAAACTCATCTTT